The T cell receptor beta chain described here comes from a study of blood T cell repertoires in COVID-19. Study-wide background: Material from acute and convalescent COVID-19 was sourced from the United States, Italy and Spain.

Trimming removed 2 bases from V and 4 bases from J; junction bases left unmatched: 5. CDR1 and CDR2 from the germline V gene are SGHRS and YFSETQ. The CDR3 has 15 residues. The data were produced by immunoSEQ multiplex PCR, yet TCRdb's version contains in-frame clones alone and is incomplete. Of roughly 120,000 clones in the sample, roughly four fifths were seen once. The specimen sequenced was peripheral blood. The chain has TRBV5-1 and TRBJ2-3; 9 bases align to TRBD1. This receptor was obtained from a woman aged 60-75 years with acute or convalescent COVID-19. The CDR3 here is CASSFGQGFSDTQYF. Here the CDR3 DNA reads TGCGCCAGCAGCTTTGGACAGGGGTTCTCAGATACGCAGTATTTT.